The following is a T cell receptor beta chain sequence with its context. Its antigen remains unknown. Germline V gene lookup returns CDR1 SGHRS and CDR2 YFSETQ. The CDR3 contains 15 residues. V was clipped by 4 bases and J by 4 bases, with 17 bases between them. This sample is drawn from a study of response to subunit inactivated influenza vaccine. Study-wide points: Authors suggested each seasonal flu vaccination may recruit only limited numbers of new T cells.

TCRdb redid the calling of the RT-PCR reads with MiXCR, one entry per CDR3 protein. The sample lists around 170,000 distinct CDR3 sequences, around 10% occurring once. The sequenced sample was CD8+ T cells sorted from PBMCs, obtained around 25 months after vaccination. The receptor comes from a man aged 45 to 75 who received an inactivated influenza vaccine. J is TRBJ2-5 and V is TRBV5-1; a possible D gene is TRBD2 (6 bases). CDR3 loop: CASSEGLPRVETQYF. CDR3 nucleotide sequence: TGCGCCAGCAGCGAGGGACTCCCGCGCGTAGAGACCCAGTACTTC.